The 26 T cell receptor beta chains listed next were all sequenced from one sample in a study of blood T cell repertoires in COVID-19. Assay used: immunoSEQ multiplex PCR; TCRdb lists only in-frame clones, some missing. The sample contains fewer than 250,000 clones, 80% to 90% of which appear only once. The sequenced sample was peripheral blood. The receptors were gathered from a woman aged 70-85 years with acute or convalescent COVID-19.

Only a few counts were recorded for this clone. This sequence joins TRBV5-1 and TRBJ1-5; no clear D gene. In germline, CDR1 is SGHRS, CDR2 YFSETQ. The CDR3 contains 13 residues. Trimming pared 1 base from V and 0 bases from J, leaving 2 bases between. The CDR3 DNA reads TGCGCCAGCAGCTTGTATAGCAATCAGCCCCAGCATTTT. This codes for CASSLYSNQPQHF. The full variable domain, its missing parts supplied by reference TRBV5-1 and TRBJ1-5, is KAGVTQTPRYLIKTRGQQVTLSCSPISGHRSVSWYQQTPGQGLQFLFEYFSETQRNKGNFPGRFSGRQFSNSRSEMNVSTLELGDSALYLCASSLYSNQPQHFGDGTRLSIL.

This chain connects TRBV29-1 to TRBJ1-1, with unresolved D. This CDR3 contains 13 residues. The germline gives CDR1 SQVTM, CDR2 ANQGSEA. Trimming shortened V by 3 bases and J by 1 base, and 9 bases separated the two germline ends. In DNA form, the CDR3 reads TGCAGCGTTGATGGACTTCCGAACACTGAAGCTTTCTTT. The encoded protein is CSVDGLPNTEAFF.

The V gene is TRBV19, the J gene TRBJ2-3; tentatively, D is TRBD1 (6 bases). The CDR3 spans 15 residues. With 5 bases removed from V and 2 bases from J, the gap between germline ends came to 14 bases. The germline CDR1 and CDR2 sequences are LNHDA and SQIVND (reference sequence). This CDR3 is CASSSVGADTDTQYF. The CDR3 nucleotides read TGTGCCAGTAGTTCGGTGGGGGCCGACACAGATACGCAGTATTTT.

J is TRBJ2-5 and V is TRBV7-6, with 7 positions matching TRBD2. CDR1 and CDR2 (germline): SGHVS, FNYEAQ. Trimming took 5 bases from V and 5 from J; bases not matched to a gene: 11. The CDR3 is made up of 15 amino acids. As DNA, the CDR3 is TGTGCCAGCAGCCCCTGGACTAGTAGAAGGGAGACCCAGTACTTC. Protein product: CASSPWTSRRETQYF.

The chain uses TRBV19 and TRBJ2-2; 8 bases map to TRBD2. V dropped 7 bases and J dropped 6; count of bases not matched to a gene: 13. The length of the CDR3 is 16 residues. Germline CDR1 and CDR2: LNHDA and SQIVND (reference sequence). The DNA for the CDR3 is TGTGCCAGTACCCCCGGGGGACTAGTCTGGGCCGGGGAGCTGTTTTTT. Translated, it gives CASTPGGLVWAGELFF.

The chain recombines TRBV9 with TRBJ1-1; TRBD1 matches 7 bases. The CDR3 has 15 residues. The ends lost 3 bases at V and 0 bases at J; junction bases unmatched: 5. Germline assignment: CDR1 SGDLS and CDR2 YYNGEE. Here the CDR3 DNA reads TGTGCCAGCAGCGCCCTGACAGGGATGAACACTGAAGCTTTCTTT. It codes for CASSALTGMNTEAFF.

This clone was picked up one time. J is TRBJ1-1 and V is TRBV4-3; 7 nucleotides agree with TRBD1. V was pared by 1 base and J by 4 bases, with 9 bases of the junction left unmatched. CDR1 and CDR2 (germline): LGHNA, YSLEER. The CDR3 loop spans 16 amino acids. The CDR3 loop is CASSQGSLTGSTEAFF. The CDR3 DNA reads as TGCGCCAGCAGCCAAGGATCCTTGACAGGGAGCACTGAAGCTTTCTTT.

This chain connects TRBV6-5 to TRBJ1-2; D is undetermined. Germline assignment: CDR1 MNHEY and CDR2 SVGAGI. The CDR3 sequence is 13 residues long. V lost 6 bases to trimming and J lost 4 bases, with 12 bases between them. CDR3 sequence: CASRKTATYGYTF. For the CDR3, the DNA is TGTGCCAGCAGAAAAACAGCTACCTATGGCTACACCTTC.

As for this clone: The same CDR3 also results from other DNA sequences found in this sample. This chain joins TRBV27 and TRBJ2-7; 9 bases agree with TRBD1. This CDR3 contains 15 residues. V dropped 5 bases and J dropped 0; count of bases not matched to a gene: 5. Germline V gene data show CDR1 as MNHEY and CDR2 as SMNVEV (reference sequence). The CDR3 nucleotides read TGTGCCAGCAGTCTCGGGACAGGGAGCTCCTACGAGCAGTACTTC. It translates to CASSLGTGSSYEQYF.

This clone was counted a single time. In DNA form, the CDR3 reads TGCGCCAGCAGCCAAGTAGGACAGGGGGCTCACGAGCAGTACTTC. Amino acids: CASSQVGQGAHEQYF. V gene TRBV4-1 combines with J gene TRBJ2-7; 11 bases agree with TRBD1. V dropped 1 base and J dropped 5; count of bases not matched to a gene: 4. This CDR3 has 15 residues. The V gene's germline CDR1 is MGHRA and CDR2 YSYEKL.

V and J are TRBV5-6 and TRBJ2-1, with 14 bases identical to TRBD2. The germline CDR1 and CDR2 sequences are SGHDT and YYEEEE. Trimming cost V 1 base and J 5 bases; bases outside gene matches: 2. The CDR3 contains 16 residues. The CDR3 loop is CASSLPGLAGDNEQFF. The CDR3 DNA follows: TGTGCCAGCAGCTTGCCGGGACTAGCGGGAGACAATGAGCAGTTCTTC.

V gene TRBV25-1 combines with J gene TRBJ1-1; D perhaps matches TRBD1 (6 bases). This CDR3 is 14 amino acids long. The ends were cut back, 0 bases at V and 4 bases at J, with 9 bases in the middle. Germline V gene lookup returns CDR1 MGHDK and CDR2 SYGVNS. DNA for the CDR3: TGTGCCAGCAGTGAATATCAGGGGATCACTGAAGCTTTCTTT. It yields the protein CASSEYQGITEAFF.

The chain recombines TRBV11-2 with TRBJ2-7; 7 bases fit TRBD1. The junction had 3 bases not matched to a gene; V was cut back by 5 bases and J by 2 bases. The CDR3 runs to 13 residues. CDR1 is SGHAT, CDR2 FQNNGV, per germline. The CDR3 loop is CASSIDRAYEQYF. The CDR3 bases are TGTGCCAGCAGCATCGACAGGGCCTACGAGCAGTACTTC.

This rearrangement joins TRBV15 to TRBJ2-2; 10 bases are a match to TRBD1. The V gene end was trimmed by 2 bases and the J gene end by 0 bases; junction bases not matched to a gene: 6. The CDR3 has 18 residues. CDR1 and CDR2 (germline): LNHNV, YYDKDF (reference sequence). CDR3 sequence reads: CATSRNYGQGANTGELFF. Here the CDR3 DNA reads TGTGCCACCAGCAGAAACTATGGACAGGGGGCGAACACCGGGGAGCTGTTTTTT.

The V gene is TRBV2, the J gene TRBJ2-5, with TRBD1 as a possible D gene (6 bases). CDR3 length: 15 amino acids. Trimming removed 3 bases at V and 2 bases at J, with 13 bases between. CDR1 is SNHLY, CDR2 FYNNEI, per germline. For the CDR3, the DNA is TGTGCCAGCAGTGAGGGGGCAGCACGACAAGAGACCCAGTACTTC. Amino acids: CASSEGAARQETQYF.

V gene TRBV21-1 combines with J gene TRBJ2-7; TRBD2, as called in the table, went unchecked against the DNA. TRBV21-1 is a pseudogene locus. The CDR3 contains 13 residues. Written as DNA, the CDR3 is TGTGCCAGCAGCTCCCGGGTATCCCACGAGCAGTACTTC. Its protein is CASSSRVSHEQYF.

The chain has TRBV28 and TRBJ1-5; TRBD1 is a possible D gene (5 bases). The length of the CDR3 is 15 residues. Germline values: CDR1 MDHEN, CDR2 SYDVKM. The V end lost 2 bases, the J end lost 0 bases, and 8 bases lay between the germline ends. The CDR3 DNA sequence: TGTGCCAGCAGTTTAGGGGGGAATAGCAATCAGCCCCAGCATTTT. Its translation: CASSLGGNSNQPQHF.

The V and J genes are TRBV7-2 and TRBJ2-7, with TRBD1 as a possible D gene (5 bases). The CDR3 extends over 15 amino acids. Germline values: CDR1 SGHTA, CDR2 FQGNSA. Trimming cost V 0 bases and J 6 bases, with 15 bases left between them. The CDR3 region has the DNA TGTGCCAGCAGCTTAGCGGGCAGGGTCCCCTCCGAGCAGTACTTC. Translated: CASSLAGRVPSEQYF.

This clone was observed a few times. The V gene is TRBV4-3, the J gene TRBJ1-2; the D gene is possibly TRBD1 (5 bases). This CDR3 has 14 residues. The germline V gene has CDR1 LGHNA and CDR2 YSLEER. Between the trimmed V and J ends, which lost 3 bases and 4 bases, there was a span of 12 bases. The CDR3 bases are TGCGCCAGCAGCCACAGGGTATTGGCCTATGGCTACACCTTC. Translation: CASSHRVLAYGYTF.

This clone has only a few counts. V gene TRBV13 combines with J gene TRBJ2-4; the match to TRBD1 covers 10 bases. The length of the CDR3 is 14 residues. Germline CDR1 PRHDT, CDR2 FYEKMQ (reference sequence). J lost 8 bases, V lost 4 bases, and 5 bases had no gene match. The CDR3 spells CASSSGQGGYIQYF. CDR3 DNA: TGTGCCAGCAGCTCCGGACAGGGGGGATACATTCAGTACTTC.

This clone was found once. In nucleotides, the CDR3 is TGTGCCACCAGTGATCCCTATGGAGCCGACACAGATACGCAGTATTTT. Residues: CATSDPYGADTDTQYF. The genes are TRBV24-1 and TRBJ2-3; D is uncertain. Germline V gene sequence: CDR1 KGHDR, CDR2 SFDVKD. The CDR3 runs 16 residues. Trimming cost V 3 bases and J 2 bases, with 14 bases left between them.

The chain links TRBV11-2 to TRBJ1-5; 10 bases line up with TRBD1. The germline V gene encodes CDR1 SGHAT and CDR2 FQNNGV. This CDR3 spans 14 amino acids. V lost 5 bases to trimming and J lost 6 bases; unmatched junction nucleotides: 4. The CDR3 region has the DNA TGTGCCAGCAGCACCCGACAGGGGGCTCAGCCCCAGCATTTT. It yields the protein CASSTRQGAQPQHF. The full variable domain, with the rest looked up from reference TRBV11-2 and TRBJ1-5, is EAGVAQSPRYKIIEKRQSVAFWCNPISGHATLYWYQQILGQGPKLLIQFQNNGVVDDSQLPKDRFSAERLKGVDSTLKIQPAKLEDSAVYLCASSTRQGAQPQHFGDGTRLSIL.

The count of this clone is one. An end of the junction does not agree with germline; a read error may underlie this. The genes are TRBV20-1 and TRBJ1-2; tentative D call: TRBD1 (6 bases). Germline V gives CDR1 DFQATT, CDR2 SNEGSKA (reference sequence). The CDR3 is 10 amino acids. CDR3 coding DNA: TGCAGTGCAGACCAGCGGGGGCGAGTTTTC. Its protein is CSADQRGRVF.

This clone has more than one count but fewer than ten. CDR3 DNA: TGTGCCACCCGCGGGGGAATTGGCTACGAGCAGTACTTC. It specifies CATRGGIGYEQYF. The chain joins TRBV10-3 to TRBJ2-7, with 7 bases that match TRBD2. The trim removed 10 bases at V and 3 bases at J, leaving 9 bases unmatched. CDR1 is ENHRY and CDR2 is SYGVKD in the germline V gene. This CDR3 has 13 residues.

The chain links TRBV12-3 or TRBV12-4 to TRBJ1-1, with D unresolved. This CDR3 spans 13 amino acids. V was clipped by 6 bases and J by 1 base, with 9 bases between them. CDR3 in amino acids: CASRPAGNTEAFF. Written as DNA, the CDR3 is TGTGCCAGCAGGCCGGCGGGGAACACTGAAGCTTTCTTT.

V and J are TRBV7-9 and TRBJ2-5; D is perhaps TRBD1 (6 bases). Looked up from germline, CDR1 is SEHNR and CDR2 is FQNEAQ (reference sequence). The CDR3 sequence is 13 residues long. The V end was cut by 2 bases, the J end by 5 bases, with 9 bases between. The DNA for the CDR3 is TGTGCCAGCAGCTTATTTGACAGGGAGACCCAGTACTTC. It specifies CASSLFDRETQYF.